This T cell receptor beta chain was obtained from a study of neoadjuvant nivolumab and ipilimumab in lung cancer. The overall study: Patients got nivolumab 3 mg/kg on days 1, 15 and 29; combination added ipilimumab 1 mg/kg day 1. Whole-study results and caveats: TCR richness and clonality were higher in tumors than adjacent uninvolved lung.

Clones were read by immunoSEQ multiplex PCR, and TCRdb kept only the in-frame ones, dropping some. The repertoire holds 15,000 to 20,000 clones, approximately 79% seen once, with around 10% in the top ten. For this clone: The antigen is not known.

The germline gives CDR1 SNHLY, CDR2 FYNNEI. The CDR3 spans 12 residues. Trimming cost V 4 bases and J 4 bases, with 8 bases left between them. The TCR sequence derives from an adult with non-small cell lung cancer. The sample in question was tumor tissue, obtained after neoadjuvant nivolumab, alone or with ipilimumab, at or shortly before surgery. The chain employs TRBV2 and TRBJ2-7; D ambiguous. CDR3 residues: CASSVLGYEQYF. As DNA, the CDR3 is TGTGCCAGCAGTGTGTTGGGGTACGAGCAGTACTTC. Full variable domain (missing parts from reference TRBV2 and TRBJ2-7): EPEVTQTPSHQVTQMGQEVILRCVPISNHLYFYWYRQILGQKVEFLVSFYNNEISEKSEIFDDQFSVERPDGSNFTLKIRSTKLEDSAMYFCASSVLGYEQYFGPGTRLTVT.